This TCR beta chain was obtained from a study of regulatory T cells in long-lasting Graves disease. Study-wide results and caveats: Fewer public clonotypes were shared by new patients (under 1,000) than by persistent patients (2,741).

A note on this clonotype: Its antigen is not known.

iRepertoire HTBI primers and Arm-PCR of CDR3 regions built TCR beta libraries. TCRdb analysed the multiplex PCR reads with MiXCR anew, one entry per CDR3 protein. This sample has around 460,000 distinct CDR3 sequences, with 20% to 25% found just once. Germline CDR1 and CDR2: GTSNPN and SVGIG (reference sequence). This CDR3 has 14 amino acids. Trimming stripped 0 bases from V and 3 bases from J, with 11 bases between. Sample time point: persistent/refractory GD, antithyroid drugs over 5 years with positive TRAb. Researchers made the TCR library from RNA that was extracted from PBMCs. American Thyroid Association guidelines served as the basis for diagnosing Graves' disease.

This TCR derives from a female donor with Graves disease. The material was peripheral blood mononuclear cells (PBMCs), obtained when the disease was refractory, from a patient treated with antithyroid drugs. This chain links TRBV30 with TRBJ1-1; D possibly corresponds to TRBD1 (5 bases). For the CDR3, the DNA is TGTGCCTGGAGTGTAACGGGGGTTCACACTGAAGCTTTCTTT. Its translation: CAWSVTGVHTEAFF.